This TCR beta chain was sequenced in a study of T cell repertoires in cytomegalovirus infection. This clonotype was seen more than once but under ten times. Its antigen is not identified. TCRdb recomputed calls from the reads with MiXCR, one row per CDR3 protein. Here the sample spans around 540,000 distinct CDR3 sequences, roughly 34% being singletons. This sequence originates from a human donor in good health (CMV status not recorded). Some clones in this sample may be carry-over from other donors' samples. The sequencing used cultured PBMCs, collected from culture after CMV antigen stimulation.

The CDR3 loop is CASRTSGDQETQYF. The DNA of the CDR3 is TGTGCCAGCAGGACTAGCGGGGACCAAGAGACCCAGTACTTC. V gene TRBV28 combines with J gene TRBJ2-5, with 11 bases lining up with TRBD2. Germline V gene lookup returns CDR1 MDHEN and CDR2 SYDVKM. The V segment lost 6 bases and the J segment 0 bases; nucleotides outside the gene matches: 0. The CDR3 is made up of 14 amino acids.